This entry features one T cell receptor beta chain sequence. This entry belongs to a study of shared T cell receptors in the human thymus. Profiled with immunoSEQ multiplex PCR; TCRdb holds only in-frame clones, not every one. The sample consists of hundreds of thousands of clones, around 87% of them appearing once. The same data also contributed to another study, on human thymus T cells. As that report states: The sample donors, healthy Finnish infants, were having corrective surgery for congenital heart defects. Related research examined unrelated individuals and reported that their thymic repertoires overlapped highly.

The TCR comes from a boy in the first two years of life with a congenital heart defect. Sequenced material: thymocytes.

In nucleotides, the CDR3 is TGTGCCAGCCTACGGAAACCGGGAGGCAGCTACGAGCAGTACTTC. Translated, it gives CASLRKPGGSYEQYF. The V call is TRBV5-6, the J call TRBJ2-7; TRBD2 agrees at 7 bases. V was pared by 7 bases and J by 3 bases, with 13 bases of the junction left unmatched. The CDR3 sequence is 15 residues long. CDR1 and CDR2 (germline): SGHDT, YYEEEE.